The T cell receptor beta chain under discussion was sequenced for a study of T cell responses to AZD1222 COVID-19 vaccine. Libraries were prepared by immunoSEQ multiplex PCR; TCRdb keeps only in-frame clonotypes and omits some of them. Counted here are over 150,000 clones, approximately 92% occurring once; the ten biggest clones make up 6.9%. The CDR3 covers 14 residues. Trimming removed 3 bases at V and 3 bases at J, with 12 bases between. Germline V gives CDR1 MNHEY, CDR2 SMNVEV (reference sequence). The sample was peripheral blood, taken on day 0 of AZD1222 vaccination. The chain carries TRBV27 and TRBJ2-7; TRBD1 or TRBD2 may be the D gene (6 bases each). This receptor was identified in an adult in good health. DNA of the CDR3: TGTGCCAGCAGTTTGCAACAGGGAGGCTACGAGCAGTACTTC. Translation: CASSLQQGGYEQYF.